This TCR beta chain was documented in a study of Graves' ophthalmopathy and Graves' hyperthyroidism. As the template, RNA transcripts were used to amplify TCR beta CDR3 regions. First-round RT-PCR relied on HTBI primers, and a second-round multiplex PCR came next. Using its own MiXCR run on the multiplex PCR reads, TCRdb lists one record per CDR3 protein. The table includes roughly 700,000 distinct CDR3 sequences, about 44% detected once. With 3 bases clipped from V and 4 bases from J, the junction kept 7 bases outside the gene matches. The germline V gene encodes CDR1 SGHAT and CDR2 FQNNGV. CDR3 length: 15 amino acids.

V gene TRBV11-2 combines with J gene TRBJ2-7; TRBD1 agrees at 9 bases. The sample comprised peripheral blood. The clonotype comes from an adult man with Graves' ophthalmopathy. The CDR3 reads CASSLTGGRVYEQYF. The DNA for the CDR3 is TGTGCCAGCAGCTTGACAGGGGGTAGAGTATACGAGCAGTACTTC.